This T cell receptor beta chain was found in a study of blood T cell repertoires in COVID-19. Overall study context: PBMCs, B-cell-depleted T cells, or T cells were the source of the cDNA or gDNA that made up the material.

V trimming: 3 bases; J trimming: 5 bases; junction bases outside the gene matches: 12. CDR1 and CDR2 (germline): KGHSH, LQKENI. CDR3 size: 17 residues. Measured with immunoSEQ multiplex PCR; TCRdb has only the in-frame clones, and not every one. The sample includes some 230,000 clones, approximately 90% of them seen just once. The sequence was obtained from a woman in her late teens or twenties in a cohort exposed to, infected with or recovered from COVID-19 (not recorded which). The sequenced sample was PBMCs or T cells enriched from blood (not recorded which). This chain uses TRBV18 with TRBJ1-2; 10 bases agree with TRBD1. The CDR3 loop is CASSPGPRTGGVYGYTF. Here the CDR3 DNA reads TGTGCCAGCTCACCCGGTCCTAGGACAGGGGGTGTATATGGCTACACCTTC.